Detailed here is one T cell receptor (beta chain). Its antigen is not identified. Combining a sample-barcoded 5' primer with a J-beta primer mix, a second PCR ran for roughly 7 to 11 cycles. Each cDNA molecule carried a tag from a template-switch adaptor that contained 12 random nucleotides. From each sample, at least 2.5 million paired-end reads containing CDR3 were obtained. TCRdb analysed the 5' RACE reads with MiXCR anew, one entry per CDR3 protein. The sample lists hundreds of thousands of distinct CDR3 sequences; around 43% were seen once. Each sample yielded at least 7 million isolated PBMCs. This entry is derived from a study of blood T cells in healthy people across ages. The germline CDR1 and CDR2 sequences are SEHNR and FQNEAQ (reference sequence). The CDR3 runs to 10 residues. General study results and limits: When set beside aged donors, long-lived donors presented more naive CD4+ cells and higher diversity.

The clonotype comes from a man aged 55 to 70 in good health. The gene calls are TRBV7-9 and TRBJ2-5; D ambiguous. The J call may be wrong; the DNA end is better matched by TRBJ2-7. The sequenced sample consisted of blood. In nucleotides, the CDR3 is TGTGCCAGCGGCGCCTACGAGCAGTACTTC. Its translation: CASGAYEQYF.